The rows below give T cell receptor beta chains drawn from one sample of a study of breast tumors, draining lymph nodes, adjacent tissues. TCRdb re-called the multiplex PCR reads with MiXCR, one entry per CDR3 protein. The sample lists tens of thousands of distinct CDR3 sequences; 36% were seen once. The sample taken for sequencing was breast tumor tissue. The receptors stem from a female donor with breast cancer. Some clones in this sample may be carry-over from other donors' samples. Each CDR3 is given with its conserved first and last residue. The order of the fields is V gene, J gene, CDR3 protein.

v_call: TRBV12-3/TRBV12-4
j_call: TRBJ1-5
cdr3_aa: CASSQTGGRNQPQHF

v_call: TRBV19
j_call: TRBJ2-1
cdr3_aa: CASSIGSGSRRNEQFF

v_call: TRBV24-1
j_call: TRBJ2-5
cdr3_aa: CATSDRLVTQTQHF

v_call: TRBV30
j_call: TRBJ2-3
cdr3_aa: CAWNPNTDTQYF

v_call: TRBV30
j_call: TRBJ2-5
cdr3_aa: CAWAGEGGRGETQYF

v_call: TRBV28
j_call: TRBJ2-7
cdr3_aa: CASGRQETYEQYF

v_call: TRBV6-5
j_call: TRBJ2-2
cdr3_aa: CASRRTSGNTGELFF

v_call: TRBV2
j_call: TRBJ1-2
cdr3_aa: CASSEWGTTNYGYTF

v_call: TRBV6-1
j_call: TRBJ2-7
cdr3_aa: CASRGLSAYEQYF

v_call: TRBV29-1
j_call: TRBJ2-3
cdr3_aa: CSVGLGQSTDTQYF

v_call: TRBV5-1
j_call: TRBJ2-7
cdr3_aa: CASSTRAGGPYEQYF

v_call: TRBV7-3
j_call: TRBJ2-2
cdr3_aa: CASSSLAGVYTGELFF

v_call: TRBV5-1
j_call: TRBJ2-2
cdr3_aa: CASGRQGADTGELFF

v_call: TRBV27
j_call: TRBJ2-1
cdr3_aa: CASSWSKRNEQFF

v_call: TRBV5-1
j_call: TRBJ2-1
cdr3_aa: CASSSDGSSYNEQLF

v_call: TRBV4-1
j_call: TRBJ2-3
cdr3_aa: CASSHLAGSDTQYF

v_call: TRBV12-3/TRBV12-4
j_call: TRBJ1-3
cdr3_aa: CASKKKGTNGNTIYF

v_call: TRBV20-1
j_call: TRBJ2-5
cdr3_aa: CSARDLGIIAETQYF

v_call: TRBV12-3/TRBV12-4
j_call: TRBJ1-1
cdr3_aa: CASSPGQGIANTEAFF

v_call: TRBV30
j_call: TRBJ1-6
cdr3_aa: CAWSPGQGRYSPLHF

v_call: TRBV7-9
j_call: TRBJ2-2
cdr3_aa: CASSFSVNTGELFF

v_call: TRBV6-1
j_call: TRBJ1-3
cdr3_aa: CASILKRGLLSGNTIYF

v_call: TRBV5-1
j_call: TRBJ2-3
cdr3_aa: CASSLTGTDTQYF

v_call: TRBV20-1
j_call: TRBJ1-5
cdr3_aa: CSARSPGGNQPQHF

v_call: TRBV10-1
j_call: TRBJ2-5
cdr3_aa: CASKRKETQYF

v_call: TRBV20-1
j_call: TRBJ1-2
cdr3_aa: CSARRDYGYTF

v_call: TRBV5-1
j_call: TRBJ2-2
cdr3_aa: CASSSTLGNTGELFF

v_call: TRBV20-1
j_call: TRBJ1-5
cdr3_aa: CSASPSQPQHF

v_call: TRBV5-1
j_call: TRBJ1-3
cdr3_aa: CASSQGQKNTIYF

v_call: TRBV6-1
j_call: TRBJ2-7
cdr3_aa: CASRTGTSGSHEQYF

v_call: TRBV4-1
j_call: TRBJ2-2
cdr3_aa: CASSRLNTGELFF

v_call: TRBV20-1
j_call: TRBJ2-3
cdr3_aa: CSARDLRLSTDTQYF

v_call: TRBV28
j_call: TRBJ2-7
cdr3_aa: CASSLWTGTGISYEQYF

v_call: TRBV4-2
j_call: TRBJ2-1
cdr3_aa: CASSLSAGAPNEQFF

v_call: TRBV10-1
j_call: TRBJ2-7
cdr3_aa: CASSESGQYYEQYF

v_call: TRBV6-4
j_call: TRBJ2-3
cdr3_aa: CAWGGGGTDTQYF

v_call: TRBV6-2/TRBV6-3
j_call: TRBJ2-7
cdr3_aa: CASSNRVYEQYF